What follows describes a single T cell receptor beta chain. This record belongs to a study of OX40 agonist ivuxolimab in advanced cancers. Overall study: Recorded diagnoses for dose-escalation patients were hepatocellular carcinoma, melanoma, renal cell or head and neck cancer. Partial responses were achieved by three patients, one with hepatocellular carcinoma and two with cutaneous melanoma. Males comprised approximately 81% of the group, whose mean age was approximately 60 years (range roughly 20 to 85).

The V and J ends lost 10 bases and 4 bases, in that order; junction bases with no gene match: 12. The CDR3 sequence is 15 residues long. Germline V gives CDR1 MNHNY, CDR2 SVGAGI (reference sequence). The method was immunoSEQ multiplex PCR; TCRdb's version includes in-frame clones alone and lacks a portion of them. Counted here are under 100,000 clones, about 80% occurring once; the ten biggest clones make up approximately 5.5%. The receptor was isolated from an adult with an advanced solid tumor such as melanoma, head and neck, liver or kidney cancer. The chain uses TRBV6-6 and TRBJ2-3; 9 nucleotides match TRBD1. This specimen was CD4+ or CD8+ T cells sorted from blood, taken in a trial of the OX40 agonist ivuxolimab. The CDR3: CATQWGQGSADTQYF. The CDR3 DNA sequence: TGTGCCACCCAATGGGGACAGGGTTCAGCAGATACGCAGTATTTT.